This T cell receptor beta chain emerged from a study of PD-1 blockade in mismatch repair-deficient tumors (dated by TCRdb to the late 2010s). In terms of the full investigation: Between late 2013 and September 2016, the trial enrolled around 91 consecutive patients with 11 to 12 mismatch repair-deficient cancer types, every one of whom had been previously treated and was progressing. Deep sequencing of TCR CDR3 regions was used to track tumor-associated T cell clones in peripheral blood of patients responding to PD-1 blockade. Here is what the overall study found, with its caveats: Clones residing in the tumor, which were often undetectable in blood before treatment, expanded quickly after pembrolizumab and then contracted, generally before radiologic responses.

For every enrolled patient, mismatch repair deficiency was confirmed by either polymerase chain reaction or immunohistochemistry. TCR sequencing was carried out for three patients who responded to pembrolizumab therapy. Pembrolizumab PD-1 blockade was prospectively tested in advanced mismatch repair-deficient cancers, regardless of tissue of origin, in the phase II trial. Serial peripheral blood T cell samples were collected before and at multiple times after starting PD-1 blockade. Blood sampling time points were reported as weeks after the first dose of pembrolizumab. Library creation used the immunoSEQ multiplex PCR assay. In its TCRdb copy, this immuneACCESS table keeps in-frame sequences only and misses some clones. Where compared with another copy, unresolved V genes explain less than half of these, and the others have no known cause. The table for this sample lists 30,000 to 35,000 clones; roughly 80% of them were counted only once. 3% to 3.5% of the sample lies in the top ten.

As concerns this clone: The target of this receptor is not known. No base-level quality is on record; no much larger clone is a single base apart.

The germline V gene (reference sequence) gives CDR1 as MNHNY and CDR2 as SVGAGI. From the cysteine up to the phenylalanine, the CDR3 has a length of 13 residues. The retained sequence is limited to the CDR3, 39 bases, with the frame set at the first base. The junction shows trimming of 7 bases on V and 6 bases on J, and the gene matches do not reach 8 bases of it. The V gene is TRBV6-6 and the J gene is TRBJ1-2, and 7 junction bases match TRBD1. This TCR was recovered from an adult with mismatch repair-deficient cancer. The sample was PBMCs, taken less than 7 weeks after starting pembrolizumab. The DNA sequence is as follows: TGTGCCAGCACCGACAGGGTTTATGATGGCTACACCTTC. Its protein is CASTDRVYDGYTF.